This record covers a single T cell receptor (beta chain). Antigen: not known. This entry is derived from a study of cytomegalovirus exposure and HLA in healthy donors. The donors (healthy individuals) were bone marrow donors. This CDR3 region has 13 residues. J was trimmed by 3 bases and V by 8 bases; bases with no gene match: 5. Per germline, CDR1 MNHNY and CDR2 SVGAGI (reference sequence). Study outcomes and limitations: A link between a missense DCLRE1C variant and TCR beta V- and J-gene trimming emerged from a later analysis. Three CMV-associated chains were confirmed in vitro to be specific for CMV antigens. Most TCR sequences were rare, but some public TCRs occurred in many donors.

PCR used 60 Vbeta primers and 13 Jbeta primers. The repertoire was sequenced with immunoSEQ multiplex PCR; TCRdb's copy has only in-frame clones and lacks some. This table holds about 80,000 clones, 60% to 85% found once. The J gene is TRBJ2-7, the V gene TRBV6-6; 9 nucleotides line up with TRBD1. Sequenced input: PBMCs. The source is a woman between 35 and 50 years old in good health and CMV-seropositive. DNA of the CDR3: TGTGCCAGCGGGCGGACAGGGGACTACGAGCAGTACTTC. This translates into CASGRTGDYEQYF.